One and the same sample provided the 10 T cell receptor beta chains below, sequenced in a study of control samples from healthy donors and cancer patients. TCRdb keeps only in-frame clones here, not all; method: immunoSEQ multiplex PCR. In the table there are about 140,000 clones, roughly 92% of which are singletons. The specimen was blood. Source of these receptors: a man aged 25 to 40 in good health.

This clone was recorded at least ten times. The gene calls are TRBV12-3 or TRBV12-4 and TRBJ2-2, with D maybe TRBD1 (5 bases). The CDR3 is 13 amino acids. V gave up 8 bases and J gave up 3 bases, with 10 bases separating them. In DNA, the CDR3 is TGTGCCAGCCTTGACAGTTACACCGGGGAGCTGTTTTTT. Protein sequence: CASLDSYTGELFF.

To note about this clone: Other DNA sequences in the same sample also yield this CDR3. The chain joins TRBV7-9 to TRBJ2-1; 12 nucleotides line up with TRBD2. Germline V gene lookup returns CDR1 SEHNR and CDR2 FQNEAQ (reference sequence). The CDR3 covers 17 residues. V dropped 1 base and J dropped 2; count of bases not matched to a gene: 3. CDR3 protein: CASSLGGLAGTYNEQFF. In DNA form, the CDR3 reads TGTGCCAGCAGCTTAGGGGGACTAGCGGGCACCTACAATGAGCAGTTCTTC.

The chain recombines TRBV6-2 or TRBV6-3 with TRBJ2-1; D ambiguous. This CDR3 has 14 amino acids. Germline CDR1 is MNHEY and CDR2 is SVGEGT. V lost 2 bases to trimming and J lost 6 bases, with 11 bases between them. In DNA form, the CDR3 reads TGTGCCAGCAGTTACGCCGGACGAGGCAATGAGCAGTTCTTC. It encodes CASSYAGRGNEQFF.

This rearrangement joins TRBV6-5 to TRBJ2-2; D not certain. CDR1 and CDR2 (germline): MNHEY, SVGAGI. V lost 5 bases and J 8 bases, leaving 12 bases between the germline ends. The CDR3 is made up of 13 amino acids. The CDR3 sequence: CASSLMAQGELFF. The CDR3 DNA reads TGTGCCAGCAGTCTAATGGCCCAGGGGGAGCTGTTTTTT.

The chain recombines TRBV2 with TRBJ1-5; TRBD1 matches 9 bases. V was clipped by 8 bases and J by 6 bases; unmatched bases: 8. The germline V gene has CDR1 SNHLY and CDR2 FYNNEI. This CDR3 is 14 amino acids long. CDR3 sequence: CASGRDRVGQPQHF. CDR3 DNA: TGTGCCAGCGGCCGGGACAGGGTCGGTCAGCCCCAGCATTTT.

The chain links TRBV28 to TRBJ1-2; D ambiguous. V was pared by 1 base and J by 4 bases, with 7 bases between. The CDR3 totals 13 residues. Germline CDR1 MDHEN, CDR2 SYDVKM. The DNA for the CDR3 is TGTGCCAGCAGTTTATTAGGCCTCTATGGCTACACCTTC. It translates to CASSLLGLYGYTF.

The gene calls are TRBV9 and TRBJ2-2, with 9 bases identical to TRBD2. V lost 0 bases and J lost 4; bases outside the gene matches: 7. CDR1 SGDLS and CDR2 YYNGEE come from the germline V gene. CDR3 length: 17 amino acids. CDR3 region: CASSVEGGRVSTGELFF. Here the CDR3 DNA reads TGTGCCAGCAGCGTAGAGGGCGGGAGGGTCTCCACCGGGGAGCTGTTTTTT.

The chain recombines TRBV29-1 with TRBJ1-2, with TRBD1 matching over 8 bases. The V segment lost 6 bases and the J segment 4 bases; nucleotides outside the gene matches: 7. Germline V lookup: CDR1 SQVTM, CDR2 ANQGSEA. The CDR3 spans 13 residues. Here the CDR3 DNA reads TGCAGCGTAGGAACAGGGGGAGCCTATGGCTACACCTTC. Protein: CSVGTGGAYGYTF.

The chain combines TRBV29-1 with TRBJ1-3, with D possibly matching TRBD1 (5 bases). Germline V gene sequence: CDR1 SQVTM, CDR2 ANQGSEA. This CDR3 is built from 15 residues. Trimming left V 4 bases short and J 0 bases short, with 13 bases between. The CDR3 loop is CSVVLGVHSGNTIYF. Written as DNA, the CDR3 is TGCAGCGTTGTTTTAGGGGTCCACTCTGGAAACACCATATATTTT.

This chain links TRBV19 with TRBJ1-3; no definite D call. Trimming shortened V by 5 bases and J by 0 bases, and 14 bases separated the two germline ends. Germline CDR1 reads LNHDA; CDR2 reads SQIVND (reference sequence). The CDR3 spans 16 residues. The CDR3 nucleotides are TGTGCCAGTAGTTTCGCAGGTGGATACTCTGGAAACACCATATATTTT. It yields the protein CASSFAGGYSGNTIYF.